This T cell receptor (beta chain) is drawn from a study of identical twins. General study points: Analyses based on zero insertions could be partly confounded by invariant MAIT and iNKT cells. Abundant beta clonotypes from cord blood had fewer insertions, unlike memory repertoires, which showed none.

A remark on this clonotype: Its antigen is still unknown.

The CDR3 is 18 amino acids. A universal primer site arose from template switching, and cDNA bore unique molecular identifiers. TCRdb recomputed calls from the 5' RACE reads with MiXCR, one row per CDR3 protein. This table has hundreds of thousands of distinct CDR3 sequences, 9% to 15% appearing once. These records were also assigned to another study, of yellow fever vaccine responses in identical twins.

The chain links TRBV12-3 or TRBV12-4 to TRBJ2-1; D gene uncertain. What was sequenced was PBMCs. The clonotype was recovered from a woman in her late teens or twenties in good health. The DNA of the CDR3 is TGTACCTGCAGTTTATACGGATCGATAGATCTTTTTCTGAATGAGCAGTTCTTC. This codes for CTCSLYGSIDLFLNEQFF.